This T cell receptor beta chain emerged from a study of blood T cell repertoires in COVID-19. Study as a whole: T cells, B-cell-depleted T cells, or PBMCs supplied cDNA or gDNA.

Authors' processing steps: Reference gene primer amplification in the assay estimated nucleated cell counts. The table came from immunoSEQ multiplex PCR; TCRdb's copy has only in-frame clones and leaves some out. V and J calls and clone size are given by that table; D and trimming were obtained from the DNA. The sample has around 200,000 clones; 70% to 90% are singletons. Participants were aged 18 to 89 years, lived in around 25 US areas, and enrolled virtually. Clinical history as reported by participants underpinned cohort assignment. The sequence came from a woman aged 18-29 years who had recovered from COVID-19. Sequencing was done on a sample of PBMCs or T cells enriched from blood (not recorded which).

This CDR3 reads CASSQDRTGGSGNTIYF. CDR3 DNA sequence: TGTGCCAGCAGCCAAGATAGAACAGGGGGGTCTGGAAACACCATATATTTT. This sequence joins TRBV3-1 (or the pseudogene TRBV3-2) and TRBJ1-3; 8 nucleotides align to TRBD1. This CDR3 has 17 residues. With 0 bases clipped from V and 1 base from J, the junction kept 5 bases outside the gene matches. The germline CDR1 and CDR2 sequences are LGHDT and YNNKEL (reference sequence).